A selection of T cell receptor beta chains follows, all from one sample in a study of blood T cells in healthy people across ages. TCRdb recomputed calls from the 5' RACE reads with MiXCR, one row per CDR3 protein. Here the sample spans about 1.8 million distinct CDR3 sequences, around 48% being singletons. Sequencing was done on a sample of blood. The receptors were gathered from a woman aged 35 to 49 in good health. CDR3s include the opening cysteine and the closing phenylalanine or tryptophan. The order of the fields is J gene, V gene, D gene, clone size, CDR3 DNA, CDR3 protein. A D gene is named only where the DNA matches it firmly. Expanded clones get a size class; other rows say once, few or many, or leave the size out.

>TRBJ2-5|TRBV7-2|TRBD1|many
TGTGCCAGCAGCTTAGGCAGGGGGCCGTCTGAGACCCAGTACTTC
CASSLGRGPSETQYF
>TRBJ2-1|TRBV6-2/TRBV6-3|TRBD2|NA
TGTGCCAGCAGCGACCGACTAGCGGGGGGGTCGAGTGAGCAGTTCTTC
CASSDRLAGGSSEQFF
>TRBJ2-5|TRBV20-1|TRBD2|NA
TGCAGTGCTAGAGATCCGTGGAGAGCTAGCGGGGCCGACCAAGAGACCCAGTACTTC
CSARDPWRASGADQETQYF
>TRBJ1-2|TRBV27|NA|NA
TGTGCCAGCAGTTCCGGACACTCCTACACCTTC
CASSSGHSYTF
>TRBJ2-1|TRBV6-8|TRBD1|NA
TGTGCCAGCAATGCGGGACAGGGCCACAATGAGCAGTTCTTC
CASNAGQGHNEQFF
>TRBJ2-5|TRBV18|NA|NA
TGTGTCAGCGCACCACGTCGACAAGAGACCCAGTACTTC
CVSAPRRQETQYF
>TRBJ2-3|TRBV9|NA|NA
TGTGCCAGCAGCGTAGAGGTCGGGGGGCGCACAGATACGCAGTATTTT
CASSVEVGGRTDTQYF
>TRBJ2-1|TRBV24-1|NA|NA
TGTGCCACCAGGGGACTGCCTCAAGGTCGGGACAATGAGCAGTTCTTC
CATRGLPQGRDNEQFF
>TRBJ1-1|TRBV12-3/TRBV12-4|NA|NA
TGTGCCAGCAGTTTTAATCCAGAGGGCATGAACACTGAAGCTTTCTTT
CASSFNPEGMNTEAFF
>TRBJ2-1|TRBV5-1|TRBD2|NA
TGCGCCAGCAGCAAGGGACTAGCGGGGGTCCCAGTGCACAATGAGCAGTTCTTC
CASSKGLAGVPVHNEQFF
>TRBJ2-5|TRBV20-1|NA|few
TGCAGTGCTAGAGATTTCAGGGCGGGGGAGACCCAGTACTTC
CSARDFRAGETQYF
>TRBJ1-2|TRBV6-5|NA|NA
TGTGCCAGCAGTGGACTAGACAGTCTATTGAGTGGCTACACCTTC
CASSGLDSLLSGYTF
>TRBJ1-2|TRBV7-2|NA|few
TGTGCCAGCAGCTTAGAGGCGGACAGCTACTATGGCTACACCTTC
CASSLEADSYYGYTF
>TRBJ2-7|TRBV6-2/TRBV6-3|NA|NA
TGTGCCAGCAGCCACGAAGGCGGCAGGGAGTGGTCCTACGAGCAGTACTTC
CASSHEGGREWSYEQYF
>TRBJ2-5|TRBV7-2|TRBD2|NA
TGTGCCAGCAACAGGAGGGTCAGCGGGATCGGGGAGACCCAGTACTTC
CASNRRVSGIGETQYF
>TRBJ2-3|TRBV29-1|TRBD2|many
TGCAGCGGCCGCGGGGGTAGCACAGATACGCAGTATTTT
CSGRGGSTDTQYF
>TRBJ2-1|TRBV11-2|TRBD2|few
TGTGCCAGCAGCTTAGCCCGACGGACTAGCGGGGGGGGCTACAATGAGCAGTTCTTC
CASSLARRTSGGGYNEQFF
>TRBJ1-1|TRBV6-5|NA|NA
TGTGCCAGCAGTTATACGATGACAGCCCCTACGGCTTTCTTT
CASSYTMTAPTAFF
>TRBJ2-5|TRBV28|TRBD1|NA
TGTGCCAGCAGTTGGGACAGGGATCAGCTTAGCCAAGAGACCCAGTACTTC
CASSWDRDQLSQETQYF
>TRBJ2-1|TRBV12-3/TRBV12-4|TRBD2|NA
TGTGCCAGCAGTTTACGGGGGGGACAATACGATGAGCAGTTCTTC
CASSLRGGQYDEQFF
>TRBJ1-2|TRBV3-1|NA|NA
TGTGCCAGCAGCCAAAGGGGCGGAGATGGCTACACCTTC
CASSQRGGDGYTF
>TRBJ2-5|TRBV20-1|NA|NA
TGCAGTGCTAGGGAAGGGACCGCCTCGGTGACCCAGTACTTC
CSAREGTASVTQYF
>TRBJ2-3|TRBV20-1|TRBD2|NA
TGCAGTGCCCGACTAGCGGGGGCGAGGGATACGCAGTATTTT
CSARLAGARDTQYF
>TRBJ1-4|TRBV29-1|NA|few
TGCAGCGCCAGAGACAGCGTATCAGAAAAACTGTTTTTT
CSARDSVSEKLFF
>TRBJ2-1|TRBV13|NA|many
TGTGCCAGCACCGAGAGGGGCGGGCCTCGGAACAATGAGCAGTTCTTC
CASTERGGPRNNEQFF
>TRBJ2-7|TRBV20-1|TRBD1|NA
TGCAGTGCCACCCTGTCAGACGGGACAGGGGGGACCTACGAGCAGTACTTC
CSATLSDGTGGTYEQYF
>TRBJ2-1|TRBV7-7|NA|NA
TGTGCTAGCACCCGACGACCGGGGGCGGGTGAGCAGTTCTTC
CASTRRPGAGEQFF
>TRBJ2-7|TRBV5-5|NA|NA
TGTGCCAACAGCTTTTACGAGGGCTACGAGCAGTACTTC
CANSFYEGYEQYF
>TRBJ2-4|TRBV20-1|NA|NA
TGCAGTGCTATAGGCCTTACCAAAAACATTCAGTACTTC
CSAIGLTKNIQYF
>TRBJ2-1|TRBV9|NA|many
TGTGCCAGCAGCGTAGCCTACAATGAGCAGTTCTTC
CASSVAYNEQFF
>TRBJ2-7|TRBV20-1|NA|few
TGCAGTGCTAGACCTGGGAACGTCTACGAGCAGTACTTC
CSARPGNVYEQYF
>TRBJ1-5|TRBV20-1|TRBD1|NA
TGCAGTGCCCACCGGGACAGGGGATTGCAGCCCCAGCATTTT
CSAHRDRGLQPQHF
>TRBJ2-7|TRBV4-1|NA|NA
TGCGCCGGCAGCCAACCGGGGACCCCCTACGAGCAGTACTTC
CAGSQPGTPYEQYF
>TRBJ2-5|TRBV11-2|NA|NA
TGTGCCAGCAGCTTCCCGGGACCCGAAGAGACCCAGTACTTC
CASSFPGPEETQYF
>TRBJ2-3|TRBV2|NA|NA
TGTGCCAGCAGTAGGGCCTCTAACACAGATACGCAGTATTTT
CASSRASNTDTQYF
>TRBJ2-1|TRBV13|TRBD2|NA
TGTGCCAGCAGGCCCCGGACTAGCGGGGGGGCTTGGGATGAGCAGTTCTTC
CASRPRTSGGAWDEQFF
>TRBJ2-7|TRBV12-3/TRBV12-4|NA|NA
TGTGCCAGCACCTTGACAACCTACAATGAGCAGTACTTC
CASTLTTYNEQYF
>TRBJ2-7|TRBV13|NA|NA
TGTGCCAGCAGCTCCGTAATCAATGAGCAGTACTTC
CASSSVINEQYF
>TRBJ1-1|TRBV20-1|TRBD1|NA
TGCAGTGCTCGGACAGGGGGCGGACCAGAAGCTTTCTTT
CSARTGGGPEAFF
>TRBJ2-5|TRBV12-3/TRBV12-4|TRBD2|NA
TGTGCCAGCAATACCCAGCGGGGGGCGCAAGAGACCCAGTACTTC
CASNTQRGAQETQYF
>TRBJ2-5|TRBV7-2|TRBD1|NA
TGTGCCAGCAGCTTAGTAACGACAGGGCGCTCCTACGAGCGGTACTTC
CASSLVTTGRSYERYF
>TRBJ2-5|TRBV7-6|TRBD1|NA
TGTGCCAGCAGATCAGGACAGGGCCCTCAAGAGACCCAGTACTTC
CASRSGQGPQETQYF
>TRBJ1-1|TRBV28|NA|NA
TGTGCCAGCAGTTTTCCCCCCCTAAGGGGGATGAGGGCTGAAGCTTTCTTT
CASSFPPLRGMRAEAFF
>TRBJ2-3|TRBV29-1|TRBD2|few
TGCAGCGTTGCGGGGCTAGCGGGGGGCAAAGATACCCAGTATTTT
CSVAGLAGGKDTQYF